This is a list of T cell receptor beta chains from one sample in a study of blood T cell repertoires in COVID-19. Sequenced by immunoSEQ multiplex PCR; TCRdb stores in-frame clones only, minus some. The top ten clones hold approximately 10% of a sample with roughly 200,000 clones, roughly 82% of them seen once. Sequencing was done on a sample of PBMCs or T cells enriched from blood (not recorded which). These receptors were collected from a man aged 40-49 years who had recovered from COVID-19. CDR3s include the opening cysteine and the closing phenylalanine or tryptophan. A D gene is named only where the DNA matches it firmly. Expanded clones are given a class, and other clones once, few, many or no size at all.

abundance: .; d_gene: TRBD1; v_gene: TRBV12-3/TRBV12-4; j_gene: TRBJ1-6; CDR3aa: CASSPGQGPLHF; CDR3nt: TGTGCCAGCAGTCCTGGACAGGGACCCCTCCACTTT
abundance: .; d_gene: .; v_gene: TRBV7-2; j_gene: TRBJ2-3; CDR3aa: CASSLTGTFRSTDTQYF; CDR3nt: TGTGCCAGCAGCCTAACCGGGACTTTTCGGTCCACAGATACGCAGTATTTT
abundance: once; d_gene: .; v_gene: TRBV4-3; j_gene: TRBJ2-1; CDR3aa: CASSLNRDSYNEQFF; CDR3nt: TGCGCCAGCAGCCTAAACAGGGATTCCTACAATGAGCAGTTCTTC
abundance: .; d_gene: TRBD1; v_gene: TRBV29-1; j_gene: TRBJ2-5; CDR3aa: CSVEGTGLTQYF; CDR3nt: TGCAGCGTTGAGGGGACAGGGTTGACCCAGTACTTC
abundance: .; d_gene: TRBD2; v_gene: TRBV4-1; j_gene: TRBJ2-1; CDR3aa: CASSQVGAGVNYNEQFF; CDR3nt: TGCGCCAGCAGCCAAGTTGGAGCGGGAGTTAACTACAATGAGCAGTTCTTC
abundance: .; d_gene: TRBD2; v_gene: TRBV27; j_gene: TRBJ2-7; CDR3aa: CASSLTGLAGRPQYF; CDR3nt: TGTGCCAGCAGTTTAACGGGACTAGCGGGCCGACCACAGTACTTC
abundance: once; d_gene: .; v_gene: TRBV19; j_gene: TRBJ1-5; CDR3aa: CASSSRQGYSNQPQHF; CDR3nt: TGTGCCAGTAGTAGTCGGCAGGGTTATAGCAATCAGCCCCAGCATTTT
abundance: many; d_gene: .; v_gene: TRBV19; j_gene: TRBJ2-7; CDR3aa: CASSIETGTTYEQYF; CDR3nt: TGTGCCAGTAGTATAGAGACCGGGACAACCTACGAGCAGTACTTC
abundance: .; d_gene: .; v_gene: TRBV5-1; j_gene: TRBJ2-2; CDR3aa: CASSGVQNTGELFF; CDR3nt: TGCGCCAGCAGCGGAGTACAGAACACCGGGGAGCTGTTTTTT
abundance: .; d_gene: .; v_gene: TRBV5-1; j_gene: TRBJ1-1; CDR3aa: CASSLGQFMNTEAFF; CDR3nt: TGCGCCAGCAGCTTGGGGCAGTTTATGAACACTGAAGCTTTCTTT
abundance: once; d_gene: TRBD1; v_gene: TRBV2; j_gene: TRBJ1-6; CDR3aa: CASPRGQGVKSPLHF; CDR3nt: TGTGCCAGCCCCCGGGGACAGGGGGTAAAATCACCCCTCCACTTT
abundance: .; d_gene: .; v_gene: TRBV2; j_gene: TRBJ1-2; CDR3aa: CASSLGRERGYTF; CDR3nt: TGTGCCAGCAGTTTGGGGAGGGAACGGGGCTACACCTTC
abundance: .; d_gene: TRBD2; v_gene: TRBV6-1; j_gene: TRBJ2-7; CDR3aa: CASSEVSSGNHEQYF; CDR3nt: TGTGCCAGCAGTGAAGTGTCTAGCGGGAACCACGAGCAGTACTTC
abundance: .; d_gene: TRBD2; v_gene: TRBV10-3; j_gene: TRBJ2-1; CDR3aa: CAISPHTSGRGGGYNEQFF; CDR3nt: TGTGCCATCAGTCCTCACACTAGCGGGAGGGGAGGGGGTTACAATGAGCAGTTCTTC
abundance: .; d_gene: TRBD1; v_gene: TRBV5-1; j_gene: TRBJ1-4; CDR3aa: CASSTGTGGLSEKLFF; CDR3nt: TGCGCCAGCAGCACCGGGACAGGGGGCTTGAGTGAAAAACTGTTTTTT
abundance: .; d_gene: TRBD1; v_gene: TRBV7-2; j_gene: TRBJ2-5; CDR3aa: CASSSNRGLDQYF; CDR3nt: TGTGCCAGCAGCTCCAACAGGGGCTTAGACCAGTACTTC
abundance: once; d_gene: .; v_gene: TRBV28; j_gene: TRBJ2-7; CDR3aa: CASSPSLGINYEQYF; CDR3nt: TGTGCCAGCAGCCCATCCCTAGGAATAAACTACGAGCAGTACTTC
abundance: .; d_gene: .; v_gene: TRBV10-3; j_gene: TRBJ2-5; CDR3aa: CAISDRSPAQGQETQYF; CDR3nt: TGTGCCATCAGTGACCGGTCCCCGGCGCAGGGCCAAGAGACCCAGTACTTC
abundance: once; d_gene: TRBD1; v_gene: TRBV5-6; j_gene: TRBJ2-2; CDR3aa: CASSLTGPGELFF; CDR3nt: TGTGCCAGCAGCCTGACAGGGCCCGGGGAGCTGTTTTTT
abundance: .; d_gene: .; v_gene: TRBV7-9; j_gene: TRBJ2-5; CDR3aa: CASSLGATAYQETQYF; CDR3nt: TGTGCCAGCAGCTTAGGTGCGACAGCGTACCAAGAGACCCAGTACTTC
abundance: .; d_gene: TRBD2; v_gene: TRBV24-1; j_gene: TRBJ2-3; CDR3aa: CATSDSTSLAGGVYTDTQYF; CDR3nt: TGTGCCACCAGTGATTCGACGAGTTTAGCGGGAGGGGTTTACACAGATACGCAGTATTTT
abundance: .; d_gene: .; v_gene: TRBV29-1; j_gene: TRBJ1-1; CDR3aa: CSVVESSSAEAFF; CDR3nt: TGCAGCGTTGTAGAGTCCTCGTCGGCTGAAGCTTTCTTT
abundance: .; d_gene: .; v_gene: TRBV6-2/TRBV6-3; j_gene: TRBJ2-1; CDR3aa: CASSFYSSYNEQFF; CDR3nt: TGTGCCAGCAGTTTTTATAGCTCCTACAATGAGCAGTTCTTC
abundance: .; d_gene: .; v_gene: TRBV7-2; j_gene: TRBJ1-2; CDR3aa: CASSVQGNGYTF; CDR3nt: TGTGCCAGCAGCGTGCAGGGAAACGGCTACACCTTC
abundance: .; d_gene: .; v_gene: TRBV5-1; j_gene: TRBJ2-7; CDR3aa: CASSPPGLSHEQYF; CDR3nt: TGCGCCAGCAGTCCCCCAGGACTCTCCCACGAGCAGTACTTC
abundance: .; d_gene: TRBD1; v_gene: TRBV6-2/TRBV6-3; j_gene: TRBJ1-1; CDR3aa: CASSVTRQGGEAFF; CDR3nt: TGTGCCAGCAGCGTAACCCGACAGGGCGGGGAAGCTTTCTTT
abundance: few; d_gene: TRBD2; v_gene: TRBV4-1; j_gene: TRBJ2-2; CDR3aa: CASSQASSTSFPGELFF; CDR3nt: TGCGCCAGCAGCCAAGCCTCTTCGACTAGCTTTCCCGGGGAGCTGTTTTTT
abundance: .; d_gene: .; v_gene: TRBV6-6; j_gene: TRBJ1-6; CDR3aa: CASRPIDEGGNSPLHF; CDR3nt: TGTGCCAGCAGGCCGATTGACGAGGGAGGTAATTCACCCCTCCACTTT
abundance: .; d_gene: .; v_gene: TRBV27; j_gene: TRBJ2-2; CDR3aa: CASSLIGLAPNTGELFF; CDR3nt: TGTGCCAGCAGTTTAATAGGGCTAGCGCCTAACACCGGGGAGCTGTTTTTT
abundance: .; d_gene: .; v_gene: TRBV6-1; j_gene: TRBJ2-3; CDR3aa: CASSELPPTTDTQYF; CDR3nt: TGTGCCAGCAGTGAACTACCTCCCACCACAGATACGCAGTATTTT
abundance: .; d_gene: TRBD2; v_gene: TRBV11-3; j_gene: TRBJ2-3; CDR3aa: CASSPRGGAGGSDTQYF; CDR3nt: TGTGCCAGCAGCCCCCGCGGGGGTGCGGGAGGGTCTGATACGCAGTATTTT
abundance: few; d_gene: .; v_gene: TRBV9; j_gene: TRBJ2-3; CDR3aa: CASSVVPRSSTDTQYF; CDR3nt: TGTGCCAGCAGCGTAGTGCCGCGGAGTAGCACAGATACGCAGTATTTT
abundance: .; d_gene: .; v_gene: TRBV7-2; j_gene: TRBJ1-1; CDR3aa: CAARGQANTEAFF; CDR3nt: TGTGCCGCCCGAGGGCAGGCGAACACTGAAGCTTTCTTT
abundance: .; d_gene: .; v_gene: TRBV19; j_gene: TRBJ2-2; CDR3aa: CASSIGGVTGELFF; CDR3nt: TGTGCCAGTAGTATAGGGGGGGTAACCGGGGAGCTGTTTTTT
abundance: .; d_gene: .; v_gene: TRBV27; j_gene: TRBJ1-2; CDR3aa: CASKGRAGGNYGYTF; CDR3nt: TGTGCCAGCAAGGGGAGGGCCGGGGGAAACTATGGCTACACCTTC
abundance: .; d_gene: .; v_gene: TRBV5-5; j_gene: TRBJ1-2; CDR3aa: CASSLEGENYGYTF; CDR3nt: TGTGCCAGCAGCTTGGAGGGGGAGAACTATGGCTACACCTTC
abundance: .; d_gene: TRBD1; v_gene: TRBV7-9; j_gene: TRBJ1-1; CDR3aa: CASSLTGRNTEAFF; CDR3nt: TGTGCCAGCAGCTTGACAGGGCGGAACACTGAAGCTTTCTTT
abundance: .; d_gene: .; v_gene: TRBV2; j_gene: TRBJ2-1; CDR3aa: CASSLQSTTVNEQFF; CDR3nt: TGTGCCAGCAGTTTACAGTCGACCACTGTGAATGAGCAGTTCTTC
abundance: .; d_gene: .; v_gene: TRBV19; j_gene: TRBJ1-5; CDR3aa: CASSGGISAQHF; CDR3nt: TGTGCCAGTTCGGGGGGAATATCTGCCCAGCATTTT
abundance: .; d_gene: .; v_gene: TRBV7-3; j_gene: TRBJ2-1; CDR3aa: CASSFGRGAYNEQFF; CDR3nt: TGTGCCAGCAGCTTCGGGCGGGGAGCCTACAATGAGCAGTTCTTC
abundance: few; d_gene: .; v_gene: TRBV7-2; j_gene: TRBJ1-2; CDR3aa: CASSLGGSKGYTF; CDR3nt: TGTGCCAGCAGCTTAGGAGGCTCTAAAGGCTACACCTTC